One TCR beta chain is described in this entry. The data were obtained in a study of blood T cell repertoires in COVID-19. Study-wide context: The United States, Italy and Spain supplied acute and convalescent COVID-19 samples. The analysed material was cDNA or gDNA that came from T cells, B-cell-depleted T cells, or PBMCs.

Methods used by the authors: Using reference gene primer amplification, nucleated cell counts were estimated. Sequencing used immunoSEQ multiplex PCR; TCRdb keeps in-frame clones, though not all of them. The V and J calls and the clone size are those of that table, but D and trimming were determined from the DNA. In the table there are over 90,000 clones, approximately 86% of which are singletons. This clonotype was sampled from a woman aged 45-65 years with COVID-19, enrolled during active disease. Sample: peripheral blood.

The CDR3 loop is CASSYTGDNQPQHF. CDR3 DNA sequence: TGTGCCAGCAGTTACACAGGGGACAATCAGCCCCAGCATTTT. V gene TRBV6-2 or TRBV6-3 combines with J gene TRBJ1-5; 7 bases agree with TRBD1. Germline lookup yields CDR1 MNHEY and CDR2 SVGEGT. The CDR3 runs to 14 residues. Trimming removed 2 bases from V and 3 bases from J; junction bases left unmatched: 1.